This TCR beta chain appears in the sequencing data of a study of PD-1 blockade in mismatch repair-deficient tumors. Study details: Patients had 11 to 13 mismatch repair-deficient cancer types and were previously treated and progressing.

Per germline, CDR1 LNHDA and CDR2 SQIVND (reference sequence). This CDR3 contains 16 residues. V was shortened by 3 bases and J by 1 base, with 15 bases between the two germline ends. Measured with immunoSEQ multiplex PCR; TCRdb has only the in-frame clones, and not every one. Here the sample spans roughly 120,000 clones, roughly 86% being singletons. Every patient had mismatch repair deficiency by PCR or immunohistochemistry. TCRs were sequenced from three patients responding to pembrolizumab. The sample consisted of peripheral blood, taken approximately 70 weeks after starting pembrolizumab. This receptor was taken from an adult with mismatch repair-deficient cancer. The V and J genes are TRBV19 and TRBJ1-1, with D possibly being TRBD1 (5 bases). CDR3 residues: CASSIGNSGQNTEAFF. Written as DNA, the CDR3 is TGTGCCAGTAGTATCGGTAATTCGGGGCAGAACACTGAAGCTTTCTTT.